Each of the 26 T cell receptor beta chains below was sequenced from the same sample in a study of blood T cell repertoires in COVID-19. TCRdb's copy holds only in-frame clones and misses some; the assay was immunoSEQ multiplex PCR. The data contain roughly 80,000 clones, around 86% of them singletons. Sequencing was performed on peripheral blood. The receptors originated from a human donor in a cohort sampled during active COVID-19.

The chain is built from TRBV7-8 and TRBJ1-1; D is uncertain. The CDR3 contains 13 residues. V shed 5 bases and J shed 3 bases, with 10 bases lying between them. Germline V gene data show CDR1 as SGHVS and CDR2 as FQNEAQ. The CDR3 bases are TGTGCCAGCAGCCTCTCCCGGGACACTGAAGCTTTCTTT. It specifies CASSLSRDTEAFF.

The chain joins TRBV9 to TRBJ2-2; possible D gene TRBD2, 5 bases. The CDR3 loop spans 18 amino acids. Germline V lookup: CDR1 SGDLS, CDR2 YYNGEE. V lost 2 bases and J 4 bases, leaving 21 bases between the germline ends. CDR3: CASSVGGFRSLTTGELFF. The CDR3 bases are TGTGCCAGCAGCGTTGGAGGCTTTAGGTCATTGACCACCGGGGAGCTGTTTTTT.

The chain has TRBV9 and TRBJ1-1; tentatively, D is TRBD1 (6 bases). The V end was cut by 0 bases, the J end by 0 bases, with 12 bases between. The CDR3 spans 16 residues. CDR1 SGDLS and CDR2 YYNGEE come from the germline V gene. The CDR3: CASSVEGDPLNTEAFF. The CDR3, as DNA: TGTGCCAGCAGCGTAGAGGGGGACCCCCTGAACACTGAAGCTTTCTTT.

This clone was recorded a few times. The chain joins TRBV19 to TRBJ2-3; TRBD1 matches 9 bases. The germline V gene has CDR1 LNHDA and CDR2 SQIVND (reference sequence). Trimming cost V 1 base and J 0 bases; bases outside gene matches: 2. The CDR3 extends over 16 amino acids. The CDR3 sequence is CASSIGDRVSTDTQYF. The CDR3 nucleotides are TGTGCCAGTAGTATAGGGGACAGGGTTAGCACAGATACGCAGTATTTT.

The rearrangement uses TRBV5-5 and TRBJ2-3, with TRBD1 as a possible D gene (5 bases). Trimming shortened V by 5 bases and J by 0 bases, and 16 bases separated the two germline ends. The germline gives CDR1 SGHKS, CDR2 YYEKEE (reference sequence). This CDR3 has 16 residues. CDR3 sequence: CASSPGPGTSTDTQYF. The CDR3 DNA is TGTGCCAGCAGTCCAGGGCCGGGCACTAGCACAGATACGCAGTATTTT.

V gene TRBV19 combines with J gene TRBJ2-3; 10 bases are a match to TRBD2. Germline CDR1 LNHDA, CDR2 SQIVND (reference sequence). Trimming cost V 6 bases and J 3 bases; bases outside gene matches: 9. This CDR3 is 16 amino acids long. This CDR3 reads CASSKIPGLATDTQYF. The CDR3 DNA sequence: TGTGCCAGTAGCAAGATTCCGGGACTAGCGACAGATACGCAGTATTTT.

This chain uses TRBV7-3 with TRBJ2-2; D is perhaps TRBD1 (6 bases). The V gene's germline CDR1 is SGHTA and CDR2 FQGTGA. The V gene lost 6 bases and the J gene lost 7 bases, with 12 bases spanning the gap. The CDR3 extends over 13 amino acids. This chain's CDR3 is CASRLDSYGELFF. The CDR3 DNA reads TGTGCCAGCAGACTGGACAGTTACGGGGAGCTGTTTTTT.

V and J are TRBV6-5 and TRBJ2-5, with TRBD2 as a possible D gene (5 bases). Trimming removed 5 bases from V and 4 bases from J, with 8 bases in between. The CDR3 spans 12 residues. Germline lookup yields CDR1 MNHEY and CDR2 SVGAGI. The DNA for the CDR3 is TGTGCCAGCAGTCTCCGGGGAGAGACCCAGTACTTC. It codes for CASSLRGETQYF.

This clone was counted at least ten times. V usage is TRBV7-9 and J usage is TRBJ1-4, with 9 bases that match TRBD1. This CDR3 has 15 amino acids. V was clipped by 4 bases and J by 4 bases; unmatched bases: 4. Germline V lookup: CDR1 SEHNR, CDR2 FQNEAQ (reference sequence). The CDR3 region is CASSSEGQGNEKLFF. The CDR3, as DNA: TGTGCCAGCAGCTCAGAGGGACAGGGTAATGAAAAACTGTTTTTT.

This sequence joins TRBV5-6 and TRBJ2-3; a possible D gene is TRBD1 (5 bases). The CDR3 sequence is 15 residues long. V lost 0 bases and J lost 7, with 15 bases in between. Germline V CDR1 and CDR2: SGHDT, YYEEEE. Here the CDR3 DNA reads TGTGCCAGCAGCTTGGAGGGGCAGGCCGGAAATACGCAGTATTTT. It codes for CASSLEGQAGNTQYF. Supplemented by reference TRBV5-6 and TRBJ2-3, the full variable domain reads DAGVTQSPTHLIKTRGQQVTLRCSPKSGHDTVSWYQQALGQGPQFIFQYYEEEERQRGNFPDRFSGHQFPNYSSELNVNALLLGDSALYLCASSLEGQAGNTQYFGPGTRLTVL.

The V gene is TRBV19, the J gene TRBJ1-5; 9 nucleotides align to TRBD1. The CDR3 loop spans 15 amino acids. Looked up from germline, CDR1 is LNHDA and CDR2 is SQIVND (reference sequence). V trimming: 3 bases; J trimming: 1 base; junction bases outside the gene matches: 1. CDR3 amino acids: CASSMGQGSNQPQHF. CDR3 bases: TGTGCCAGTAGTATGGGACAGGGAAGCAATCAGCCCCAGCATTTT. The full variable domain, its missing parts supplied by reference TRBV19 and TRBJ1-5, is DGGITQSPKYLFRKEGQNVTLSCEQNLNHDAMYWYRQDPGQGLRLIYYSQIVNDFQKGDIAEGYSVSREKKESFPLTVTSAQKNPTAFYLCASSMGQGSNQPQHFGDGTRLSIL.

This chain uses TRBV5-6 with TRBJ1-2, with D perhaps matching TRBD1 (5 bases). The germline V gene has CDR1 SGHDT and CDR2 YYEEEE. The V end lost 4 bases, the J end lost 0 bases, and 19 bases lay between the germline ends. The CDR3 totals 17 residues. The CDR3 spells CASSPVGPEMANYGYTF. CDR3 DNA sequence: TGTGCCAGCAGCCCCGTGGGGCCCGAGATGGCTAACTATGGCTACACCTTC.

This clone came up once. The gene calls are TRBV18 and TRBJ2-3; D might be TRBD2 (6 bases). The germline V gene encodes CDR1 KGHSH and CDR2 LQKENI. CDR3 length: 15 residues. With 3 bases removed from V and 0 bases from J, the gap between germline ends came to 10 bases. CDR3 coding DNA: TGTGCCAGCTCACCCGGGGGAACTAGCACAGATACGCAGTATTTT. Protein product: CASSPGGTSTDTQYF.

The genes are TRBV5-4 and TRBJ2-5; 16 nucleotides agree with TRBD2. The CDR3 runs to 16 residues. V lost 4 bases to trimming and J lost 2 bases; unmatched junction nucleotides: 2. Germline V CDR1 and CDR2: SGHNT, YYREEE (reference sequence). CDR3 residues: CASSPGLAGGQETQYF. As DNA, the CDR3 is TGTGCCAGCAGCCCGGGACTAGCGGGGGGGCAAGAGACCCAGTACTTC.

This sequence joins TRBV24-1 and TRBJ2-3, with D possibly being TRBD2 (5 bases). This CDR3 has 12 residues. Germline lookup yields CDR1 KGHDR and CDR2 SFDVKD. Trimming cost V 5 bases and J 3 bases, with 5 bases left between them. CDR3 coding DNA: TGTGCCACCAGTGGGACTACAGATACGCAGTATTTT. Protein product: CATSGTTDTQYF.

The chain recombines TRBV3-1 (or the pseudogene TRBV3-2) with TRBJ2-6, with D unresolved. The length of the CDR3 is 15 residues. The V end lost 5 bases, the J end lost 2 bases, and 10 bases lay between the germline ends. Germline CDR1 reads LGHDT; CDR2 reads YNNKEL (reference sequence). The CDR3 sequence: CASSSPNAGANVLTF. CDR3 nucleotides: TGTGCCAGCAGCTCTCCTAACGCTGGGGCCAACGTCCTGACTTTC.

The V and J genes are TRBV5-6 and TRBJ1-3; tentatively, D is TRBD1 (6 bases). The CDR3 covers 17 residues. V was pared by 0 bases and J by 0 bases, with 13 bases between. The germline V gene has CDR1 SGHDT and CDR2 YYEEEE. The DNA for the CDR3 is TGTGCCAGCAGCTTGGATGTTGGACAGTACTCTGGAAACACCATATATTTT. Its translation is CASSLDVGQYSGNTIYF.

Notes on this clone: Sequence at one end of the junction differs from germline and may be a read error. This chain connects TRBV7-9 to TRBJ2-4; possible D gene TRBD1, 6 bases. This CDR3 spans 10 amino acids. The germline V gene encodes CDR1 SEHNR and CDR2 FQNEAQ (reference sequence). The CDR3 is CASSFGQLNF. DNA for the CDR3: TGTGCCAGCAGCTTCGGACAGTTAAACTTC.

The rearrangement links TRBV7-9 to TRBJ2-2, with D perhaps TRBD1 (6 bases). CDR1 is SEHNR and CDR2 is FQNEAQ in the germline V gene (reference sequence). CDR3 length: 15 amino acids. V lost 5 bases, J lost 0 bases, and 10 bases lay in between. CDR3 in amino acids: CASSPGQSNTGELFF. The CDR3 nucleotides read TGTGCCAGCAGCCCGGGACAATCGAACACCGGGGAGCTGTTTTTT.

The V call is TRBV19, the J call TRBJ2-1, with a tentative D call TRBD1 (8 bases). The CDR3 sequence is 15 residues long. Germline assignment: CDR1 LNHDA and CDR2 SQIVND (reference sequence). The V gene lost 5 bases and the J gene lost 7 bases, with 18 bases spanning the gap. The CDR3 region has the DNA TGTGCCAGTAGTCAGGGGGCGGGGGCGAGTAATGAGCAGTTCTTC. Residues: CASSQGAGASNEQFF. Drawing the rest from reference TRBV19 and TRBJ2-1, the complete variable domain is DGGITQSPKYLFRKEGQNVTLSCEQNLNHDAMYWYRQDPGQGLRLIYYSQIVNDFQKGDIAEGYSVSREKKESFPLTVTSAQKNPTAFYLCASSQGAGASNEQFFGPGTRLTVL.

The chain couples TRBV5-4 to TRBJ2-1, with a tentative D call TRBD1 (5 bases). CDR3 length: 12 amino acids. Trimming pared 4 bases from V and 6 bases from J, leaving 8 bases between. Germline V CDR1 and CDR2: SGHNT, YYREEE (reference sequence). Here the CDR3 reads CASSSDSNEQFF. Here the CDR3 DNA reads TGTGCCAGCAGCAGCGACAGCAATGAGCAGTTCTTC.

This CDR3 reads CASSDSLGAGTDTQYF. DNA for the CDR3: TGTGCCAGCAGTGACTCTCTGGGGGCTGGCACAGATACGCAGTATTTT. This chain connects TRBV2 to TRBJ2-3; D possibly corresponds to TRBD1 (6 bases). The CDR3 consists of 16 residues. CDR1 and CDR2 from the germline V gene are SNHLY and FYNNEI. Trimming removed 3 bases at V and 1 base at J, with 14 bases between.

The chain's CDR3 is CASSWDGTIRGDTIYF. The CDR3 region has the DNA TGTGCCAGCAGCTGGGACGGGACAATAAGGGGAGACACCATATATTTT. This rearrangement joins TRBV5-5 to TRBJ1-3; possible D gene TRBD1, 6 bases. V lost 3 bases, J lost 8 bases, and 21 bases lay in between. Germline CDR1 SGHKS, CDR2 YYEKEE (reference sequence). There are 16 residues in the CDR3.

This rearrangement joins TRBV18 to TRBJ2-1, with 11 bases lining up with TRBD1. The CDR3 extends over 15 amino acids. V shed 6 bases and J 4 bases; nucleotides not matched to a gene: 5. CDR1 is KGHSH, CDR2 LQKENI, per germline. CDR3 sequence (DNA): TGTGCCAGCTCGTGGGACAGGGGGTCATACAATGAGCAGTTCTTC. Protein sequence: CASSWDRGSYNEQFF.

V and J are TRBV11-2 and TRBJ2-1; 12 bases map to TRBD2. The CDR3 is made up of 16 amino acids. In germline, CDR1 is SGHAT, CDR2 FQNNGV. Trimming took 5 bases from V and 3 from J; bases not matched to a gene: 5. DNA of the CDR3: TGTGCCAGCAGCGTTACTAGCGGGGGGTTCTACAATGAGCAGTTCTTC. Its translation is CASSVTSGGFYNEQFF.

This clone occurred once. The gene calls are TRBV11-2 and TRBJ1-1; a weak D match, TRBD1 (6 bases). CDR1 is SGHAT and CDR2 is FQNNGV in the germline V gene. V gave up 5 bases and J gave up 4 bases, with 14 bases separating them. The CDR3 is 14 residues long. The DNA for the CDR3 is TGTGCCAGCAGCCGTGACAGGCTTAGCACTGAAGCTTTCTTT. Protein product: CASSRDRLSTEAFF.